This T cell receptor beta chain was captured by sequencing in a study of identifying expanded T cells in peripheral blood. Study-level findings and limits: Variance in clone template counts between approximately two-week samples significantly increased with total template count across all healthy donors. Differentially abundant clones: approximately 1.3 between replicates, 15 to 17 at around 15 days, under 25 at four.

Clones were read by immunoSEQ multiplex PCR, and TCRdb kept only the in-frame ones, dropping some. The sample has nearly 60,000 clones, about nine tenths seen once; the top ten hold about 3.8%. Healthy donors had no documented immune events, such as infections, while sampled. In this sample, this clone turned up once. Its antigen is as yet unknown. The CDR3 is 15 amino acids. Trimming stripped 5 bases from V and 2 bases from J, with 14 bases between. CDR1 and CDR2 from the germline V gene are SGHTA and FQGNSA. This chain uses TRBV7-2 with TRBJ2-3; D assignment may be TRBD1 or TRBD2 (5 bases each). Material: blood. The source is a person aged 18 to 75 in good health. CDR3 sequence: CASSQGRAATDTQYF. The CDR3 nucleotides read TGTGCCAGCAGCCAGGGACGGGCAGCCACAGATACGCAGTATTTT.